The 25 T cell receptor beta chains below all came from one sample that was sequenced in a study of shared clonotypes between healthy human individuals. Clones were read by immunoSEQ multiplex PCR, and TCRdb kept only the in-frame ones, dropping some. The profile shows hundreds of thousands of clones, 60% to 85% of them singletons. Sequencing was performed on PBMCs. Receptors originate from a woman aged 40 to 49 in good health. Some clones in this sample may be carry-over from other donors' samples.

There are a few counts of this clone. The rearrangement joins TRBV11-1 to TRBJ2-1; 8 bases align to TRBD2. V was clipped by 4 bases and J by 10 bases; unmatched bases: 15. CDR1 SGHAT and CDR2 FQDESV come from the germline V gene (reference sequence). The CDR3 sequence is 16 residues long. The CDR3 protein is CASSSPWVSGKSEQFF. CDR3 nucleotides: TGTGCCAGCAGCTCACCCTGGGTTAGCGGGAAATCGGAGCAGTTCTTC.

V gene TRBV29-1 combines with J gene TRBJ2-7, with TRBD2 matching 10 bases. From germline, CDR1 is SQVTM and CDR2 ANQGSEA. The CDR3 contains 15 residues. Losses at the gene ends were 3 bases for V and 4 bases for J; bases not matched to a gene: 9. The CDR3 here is CSVDDMASGSYEQYF. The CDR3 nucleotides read TGCAGCGTTGATGATATGGCTAGCGGGAGTTACGAGCAGTACTTC.

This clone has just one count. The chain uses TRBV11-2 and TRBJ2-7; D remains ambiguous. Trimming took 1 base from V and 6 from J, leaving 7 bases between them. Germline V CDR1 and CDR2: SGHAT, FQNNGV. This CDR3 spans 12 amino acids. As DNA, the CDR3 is TGTGCCAGCAGCTTAGGCAATCTCGAGCAGTACTTC. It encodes CASSLGNLEQYF. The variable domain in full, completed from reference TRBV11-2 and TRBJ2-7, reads EAGVAQSPRYKIIEKRQSVAFWCNPISGHATLYWYQQILGQGPKLLIQFQNNGVVDDSQLPKDRFSAERLKGVDSTLKIQPAKLEDSAVYLCASSLGNLEQYFGPGTRLTVT.

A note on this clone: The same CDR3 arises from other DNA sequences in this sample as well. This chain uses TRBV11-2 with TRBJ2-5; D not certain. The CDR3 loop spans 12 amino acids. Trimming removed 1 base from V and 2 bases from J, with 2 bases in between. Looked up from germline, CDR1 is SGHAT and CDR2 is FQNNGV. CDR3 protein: CASSLGQETQYF. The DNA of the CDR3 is TGTGCCAGCAGCTTAGGGCAAGAGACCCAGTACTTC.

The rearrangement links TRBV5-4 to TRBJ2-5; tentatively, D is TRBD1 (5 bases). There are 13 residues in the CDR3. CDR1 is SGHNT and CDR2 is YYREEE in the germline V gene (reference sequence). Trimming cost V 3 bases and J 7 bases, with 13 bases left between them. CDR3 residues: CASSYRSAVTQYF. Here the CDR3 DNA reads TGTGCCAGCAGCTACAGGAGCGCGGTGACCCAGTACTTC.

CDR3 sequence reads: CASSPPLGRGTEAFF. DNA of the CDR3: TGTGCCAGCTCACCACCGTTGGGTCGGGGCACTGAAGCTTTCTTT. The V and J genes are TRBV18 and TRBJ1-1, with unresolved D. Germline V lookup: CDR1 KGHSH, CDR2 LQKENI. Trimming shortened V by 0 bases and J by 4 bases, and 12 bases separated the two germline ends. The CDR3 covers 15 residues.

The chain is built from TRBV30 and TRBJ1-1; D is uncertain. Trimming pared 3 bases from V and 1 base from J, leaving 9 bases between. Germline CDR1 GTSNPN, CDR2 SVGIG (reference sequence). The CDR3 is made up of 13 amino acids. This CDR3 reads CAWRVRSNTEAFF. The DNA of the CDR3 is TGTGCCTGGAGAGTTAGATCGAACACTGAAGCTTTCTTT.

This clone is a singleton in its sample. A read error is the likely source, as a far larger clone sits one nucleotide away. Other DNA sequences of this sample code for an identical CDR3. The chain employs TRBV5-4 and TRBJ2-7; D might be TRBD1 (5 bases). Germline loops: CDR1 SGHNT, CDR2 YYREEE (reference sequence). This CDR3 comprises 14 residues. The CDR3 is CASSLGAGLGEQYF. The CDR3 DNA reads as TGTGCCAGCAGCTTGGGGGCAGGGTTGGGCGAGCAATACTTC.

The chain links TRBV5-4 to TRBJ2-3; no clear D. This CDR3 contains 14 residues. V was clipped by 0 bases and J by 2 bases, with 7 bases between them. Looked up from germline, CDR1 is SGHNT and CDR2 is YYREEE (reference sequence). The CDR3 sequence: CASSLGRTTDTQYF. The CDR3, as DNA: TGTGCCAGCAGCTTGGGGCGGACCACAGATACGCAGTATTTT.

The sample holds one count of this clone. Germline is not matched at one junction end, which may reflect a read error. CDR3 sequence: CAGSGGRFYEQYF. The CDR3 bases are TGTGCCGGGAGCGGGGGGCGATTCTACGAGCAGTACTTC. This chain joins TRBV30 and TRBJ2-7; 9 nucleotides line up with TRBD2. Germline CDR1 is GTSNPN and CDR2 is SVGIG (reference sequence). The CDR3 has 13 amino acids.

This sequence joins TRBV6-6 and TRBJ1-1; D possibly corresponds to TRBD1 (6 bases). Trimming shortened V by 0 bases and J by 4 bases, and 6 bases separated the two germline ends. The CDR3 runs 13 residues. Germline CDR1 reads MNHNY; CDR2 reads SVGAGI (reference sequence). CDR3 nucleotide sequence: TGTGCCAGCAGTTACTCGGGGGCCACTGAAGCTTTCTTT. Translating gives CASSYSGATEAFF.

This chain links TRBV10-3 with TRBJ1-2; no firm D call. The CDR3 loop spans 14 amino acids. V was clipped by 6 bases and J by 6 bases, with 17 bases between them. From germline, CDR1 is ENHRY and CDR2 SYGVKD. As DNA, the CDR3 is TGTGCCATCAGGAAATATGTTCAGGAAGATGGCTACACCTTC. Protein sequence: CAIRKYVQEDGYTF.

This CDR3 reads CASSMKWESSYEQYF. For the CDR3, the DNA is TGTGCCAGTAGTATGAAGTGGGAGAGCTCCTACGAGCAGTACTTC. This sequence joins TRBV19 and TRBJ2-7, with D possibly TRBD2 on 5 matching bases. The CDR3 length is 15 residues. Trimming took off 3 bases at V and 0 bases at J, with 12 bases between the two ends. The germline gives CDR1 LNHDA, CDR2 SQIVND (reference sequence).

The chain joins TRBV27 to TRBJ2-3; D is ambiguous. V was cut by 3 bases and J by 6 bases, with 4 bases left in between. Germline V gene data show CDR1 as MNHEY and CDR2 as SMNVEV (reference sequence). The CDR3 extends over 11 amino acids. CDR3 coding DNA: TGTGCCAGCAGTTTTCTGGATACGCAGTATTTT. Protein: CASSFLDTQYF.

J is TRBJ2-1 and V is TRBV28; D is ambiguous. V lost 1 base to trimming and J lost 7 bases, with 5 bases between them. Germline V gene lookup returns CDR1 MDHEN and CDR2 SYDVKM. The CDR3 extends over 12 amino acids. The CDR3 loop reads CASSLLSNEQFF. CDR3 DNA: TGTGCCAGCAGTTTATTGAGTAATGAGCAGTTCTTC.

CDR3 in amino acids: CASSPLGDITYEQYF. In nucleotides, the CDR3 is TGTGCCAGCAGCCCCCTAGGGGACATTACCTACGAGCAGTACTTC. The chain links TRBV7-2 to TRBJ2-7; D is perhaps TRBD1 (6 bases). This CDR3 region has 15 residues. V was shortened by 5 bases and J by 2 bases, with 16 bases between the two germline ends. CDR1 SGHTA and CDR2 FQGNSA come from the germline V gene.

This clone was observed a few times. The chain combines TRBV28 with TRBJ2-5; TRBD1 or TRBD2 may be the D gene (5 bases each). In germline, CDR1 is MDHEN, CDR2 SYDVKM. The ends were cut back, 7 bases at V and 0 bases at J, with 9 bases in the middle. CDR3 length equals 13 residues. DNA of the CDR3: TGTGCCAGCACTAGGGGAGACCAAGAGACCCAGTACTTC. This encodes CASTRGDQETQYF.

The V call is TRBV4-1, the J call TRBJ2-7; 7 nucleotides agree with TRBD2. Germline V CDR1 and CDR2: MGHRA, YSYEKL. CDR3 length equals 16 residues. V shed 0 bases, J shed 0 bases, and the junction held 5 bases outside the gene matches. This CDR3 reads CASSQDPAGSSYEQYF. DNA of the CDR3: TGCGCCAGCAGCCAAGATCCAGCGGGGAGCTCCTACGAGCAGTACTTC.

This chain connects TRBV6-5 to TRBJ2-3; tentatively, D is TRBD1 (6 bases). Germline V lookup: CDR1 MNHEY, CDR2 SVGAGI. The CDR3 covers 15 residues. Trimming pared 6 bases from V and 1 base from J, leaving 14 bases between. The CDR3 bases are TGTGCCAGCAGCCTACAGGGATGGGGCACAGATACGCAGTATTTT. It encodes CASSLQGWGTDTQYF.

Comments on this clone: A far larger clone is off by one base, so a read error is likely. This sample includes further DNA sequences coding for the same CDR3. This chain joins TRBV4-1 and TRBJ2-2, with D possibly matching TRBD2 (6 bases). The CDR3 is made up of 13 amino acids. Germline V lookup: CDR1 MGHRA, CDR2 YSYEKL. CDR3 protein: CASSRGLFGELFF. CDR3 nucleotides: TGCGCCAGCAGCCGGGGACTGTTCGGGGAGCTGTTCTTT.

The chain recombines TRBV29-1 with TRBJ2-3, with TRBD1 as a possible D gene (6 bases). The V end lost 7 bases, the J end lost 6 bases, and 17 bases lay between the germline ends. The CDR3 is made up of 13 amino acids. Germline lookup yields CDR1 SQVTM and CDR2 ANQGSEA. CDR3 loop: CSAVQGWFDTQYF. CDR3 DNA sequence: TGCAGCGCCGTACAGGGCTGGTTCGATACGCAGTATTTT.

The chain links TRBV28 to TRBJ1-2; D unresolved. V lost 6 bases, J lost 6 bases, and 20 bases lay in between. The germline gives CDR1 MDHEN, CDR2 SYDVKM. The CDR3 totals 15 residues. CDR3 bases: TGTGCCAGCAGCACCCCCAACAGCCTCTTGCATGGCTACACCTTC. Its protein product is CASSTPNSLLHGYTF.

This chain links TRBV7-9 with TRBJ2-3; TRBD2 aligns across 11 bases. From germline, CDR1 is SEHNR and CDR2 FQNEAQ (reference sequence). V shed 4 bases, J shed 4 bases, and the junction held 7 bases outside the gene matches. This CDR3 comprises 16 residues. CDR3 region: CASSSTSGTVADTQYF. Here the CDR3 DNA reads TGTGCCAGCAGCTCGACTAGCGGGACGGTGGCAGATACGCAGTATTTT.

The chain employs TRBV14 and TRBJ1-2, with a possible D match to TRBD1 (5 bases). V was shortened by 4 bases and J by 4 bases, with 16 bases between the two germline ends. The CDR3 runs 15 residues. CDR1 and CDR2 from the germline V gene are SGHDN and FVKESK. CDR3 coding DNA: TGTGCCAGCAGCCCCTTGGGCAGGGTCGGCTATGGCTACACCTTC. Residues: CASSPLGRVGYGYTF.

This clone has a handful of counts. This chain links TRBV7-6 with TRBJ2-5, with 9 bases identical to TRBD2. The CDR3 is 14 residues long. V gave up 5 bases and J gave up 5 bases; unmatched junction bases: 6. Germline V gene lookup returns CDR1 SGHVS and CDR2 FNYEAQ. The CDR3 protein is CASSRSGSHETQYF. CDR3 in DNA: TGTGCCAGCAGCCGTAGCGGGAGTCATGAGACCCAGTACTTC.